One T cell receptor (beta chain) is described in this entry. Profiling relied on immunoSEQ multiplex PCR, and the TCRdb table lists in-frame clones only, not all of them. The sample shows roughly 83,000 clones, more than 75% of them seen only once. After removal of 1 base from V and 9 bases from J, the junction contained 13 bases not matched to a gene. The germline CDR1 and CDR2 sequences are SGHNT and YYREEE (reference sequence). The CDR3 has 17 amino acids. These data come from a study of glioma-infiltrating T cells after dendritic cell vaccination. Turning to the study itself: At biweekly intervals, patients got three intradermal dendritic cell vaccine injections.

The receptor's source is a human donor with glioblastoma. This material consisted of blood, taken before dendritic cell vaccination. The chain combines TRBV5-4 with TRBJ2-7; 13 positions agree with TRBD2. CDR3 nucleotide sequence: TGTGCCAGCAGCTTGACTAGCGGGAGGGCCCCCCATCTAGGGCAGTACTTC. This codes for CASSLTSGRAPHLGQYF.